The entry below gives a single T cell receptor (beta chain) sequence along with its context. Its antigen remains unidentified. The data were produced by immunoSEQ multiplex PCR, yet TCRdb's version contains in-frame clones alone and is incomplete. The sample has roughly 23,000 clones; more than 85% are singletons. The data are from a study of lymphopenia after photon versus proton radiotherapy. CDR1 is SNHLY, CDR2 FYNNEI, per germline. The V gene end was trimmed by 5 bases and the J gene end by 7 bases; junction bases not matched to a gene: 9. This CDR3 comprises 15 residues. Regarding the study as a whole: Post-nadir diversity loss with photons came from oligoclonal expansion, particularly CD8+ Temra cells. Proton therapy kept repertoires fairly stable, unlike photons, which gained effector/memory cells.

Source: peripheral blood, taken from a patient treated with proton-based radiotherapy. The V and J genes are TRBV2 and TRBJ2-4; 9 bases map to TRBD1. This receptor was taken from a man older than 75 with esophageal cancer. The CDR3 here is CASSTDRGWGNIQYF. The CDR3 DNA sequence: TGTGCCAGCAGTACGGACAGGGGTTGGGGGAACATTCAGTACTTC.